This TCR beta chain originates from a study of regulatory T cells in long-lasting Graves disease. Overall study: Treatment with antithyroid drugs for over 5 years, together with positive TSH receptor antibodies, meant persistent Graves' disease.

The time point is: persistent/refractory GD, antithyroid drugs over 5 years with positive TRAb. From RNA extracted from PBMCs, the TCR library was made. The patients were enrolled through endocrinology in Xi'an, China. Arm-PCR with iRepertoire HTBI primers amplified the CDR3 regions for these TCR beta libraries. As originally analysed: Across samples, over 55 TRBV and some 13 TRBJ segments were found. A single record per CDR3 protein comes from TCRdb applying MiXCR to the multiplex PCR reads. TCRdb, rather than the study authors, made the V and J calls. The table has approximately 470,000 distinct CDR3 sequences, 20% to 25% seen once. This clonotype has just a few counts. Its antigen is still unknown. Findings and limits, study-wide: Accuracy was possibly reduced by small sample size.

Deletions cut 2 bases from V and 4 bases from J, with 8 bases between. The germline gives CDR1 MNHEY, CDR2 SVGAGI. CDR3 length equals 13 residues. This specimen was peripheral blood mononuclear cells (PBMCs), taken when the disease was refractory, from a patient treated with antithyroid drugs. The clonotype comes from a female donor with Graves disease. The V gene is TRBV6-5, the J gene TRBJ1-1; D remains unclear. The CDR3 coding sequence is TGTGCCAGCAGTTACCCTGACCTCACTGAAGCTTTCTTT. Translating it yields CASSYPDLTEAFF.